These T cell receptor beta chains were read from a single sample in a study of blood T cell repertoires in COVID-19. Generated by immunoSEQ multiplex PCR, the TCRdb table keeps only in-frame clones and is missing some. This table has more than 300,000 clones, 85% to 90% appearing once. The source material was PBMCs or T cells enriched from blood (not recorded which). The source of these receptors is a man between 25 and 39 years old who had recovered from COVID-19. Each CDR3 is given with its conserved first and last residue. D genes are given only for firm matches. Clone size is stated in some rows and not others, as once, few, many or a class when expanded.

clone size: few
CDR3 length: 16
J gene: TRBJ2-7
D gene: TRBD1
V gene: TRBV28
CDR3 DNA: TGTGCCAGCAGTTTAGGGGTGAGGGGGCCTTCCTACGAGCAGTACTTC
CDR3 protein: CASSLGVRGPSYEQYF

clone size: .
CDR3 length: 14
J gene: TRBJ2-4
D gene: .
V gene: TRBV6-5
CDR3 DNA: TGTGCCAGCAAGGGGGGGCTGGCCAAAAACATTCAGTACTTC
CDR3 protein: CASKGGLAKNIQYF

clone size: .
CDR3 length: 14
J gene: TRBJ2-5
D gene: TRBD2
V gene: TRBV6-5
CDR3 DNA: TGTGCCAGCAGCGGAGCGGGGCAGCAAGAGACCCAGTACTTC
CDR3 protein: CASSGAGQQETQYF

clone size: .
CDR3 length: 16
J gene: TRBJ1-6
D gene: TRBD1
V gene: TRBV5-1
CDR3 DNA: TGCGCCAGCAGCATAGGACAGGCCGCGGCATCTTCACCCCTCCACTTT
CDR3 protein: CASSIGQAAASSPLHF

clone size: .
CDR3 length: 15
J gene: TRBJ1-2
D gene: TRBD1
V gene: TRBV15
CDR3 DNA: TGTGCCACCAGCAGAGATCGAGGACAGGGGGATGGCTACACCTTC
CDR3 protein: CATSRDRGQGDGYTF

clone size: .
CDR3 length: 18
J gene: TRBJ1-2
D gene: TRBD1
V gene: TRBV7-6
CDR3 DNA: TGTGCCAGCAGCCCATTTGCCCGGGACAGGGTTTGGAGTGGTGGCTACACCTTC
CDR3 protein: CASSPFARDRVWSGGYTF

clone size: few
CDR3 length: 14
J gene: TRBJ1-3
D gene: .
V gene: TRBV5-6
CDR3 DNA: TGTGCCAGCAGCTTGCGGGTCACTGGAAACACCATATATTTT
CDR3 protein: CASSLRVTGNTIYF

clone size: .
CDR3 length: 18
J gene: TRBJ2-3
D gene: TRBD1
V gene: TRBV24-1
CDR3 DNA: TGTGCCACCAGTGATCCCGCAAAGACAGGGCGAAGCACAGATACGCAGTATTTT
CDR3 protein: CATSDPAKTGRSTDTQYF

clone size: .
CDR3 length: 13
J gene: TRBJ1-1
D gene: TRBD1
V gene: TRBV9
CDR3 DNA: TGTGCCAGCAGCGCTGACAGGGCCACTGAAGCTTTCTTT
CDR3 protein: CASSADRATEAFF

clone size: .
CDR3 length: 14
J gene: TRBJ2-7
D gene: TRBD2
V gene: TRBV14
CDR3 DNA: TGTGCCAGCAGCTACGGCGGGGGGACCTACGAGCAGTACTTC
CDR3 protein: CASSYGGGTYEQYF

clone size: once
CDR3 length: 15
J gene: TRBJ1-1
D gene: .
V gene: TRBV19
CDR3 DNA: TGTGCCAGTAGTATTCCCTTACAGGGGAACACTGAAGCTTTCTTT
CDR3 protein: CASSIPLQGNTEAFF

clone size: .
CDR3 length: 14
J gene: TRBJ1-3
D gene: TRBD1
V gene: TRBV7-2
CDR3 DNA: TGTGCCAGCAGCCGGGACAGCTCTGGAAACACCATATATTTT
CDR3 protein: CASSRDSSGNTIYF

clone size: .
CDR3 length: 13
J gene: TRBJ2-2
D gene: .
V gene: TRBV5-1
CDR3 DNA: TGCGCCAGCACGGGCTGGGGGGACGTGGAGCTGTTTTTT
CDR3 protein: CASTGWGDVELFF